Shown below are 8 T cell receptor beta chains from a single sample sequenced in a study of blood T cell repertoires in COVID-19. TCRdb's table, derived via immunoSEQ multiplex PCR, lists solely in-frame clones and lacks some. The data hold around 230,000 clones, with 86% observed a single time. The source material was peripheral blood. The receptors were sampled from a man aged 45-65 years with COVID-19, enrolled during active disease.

CDR3 DNA: TGTGCCAGCAGTTTATCCGGGACAGCTGAAGCTTTCTTT. Protein sequence: CASSLSGTAEAFF. This chain connects TRBV28 to TRBJ1-1; 7 positions match TRBD1. Germline CDR1 reads MDHEN; CDR2 reads SYDVKM. V dropped 1 base and J dropped 6; count of bases not matched to a gene: 2. The CDR3 is 13 amino acids.

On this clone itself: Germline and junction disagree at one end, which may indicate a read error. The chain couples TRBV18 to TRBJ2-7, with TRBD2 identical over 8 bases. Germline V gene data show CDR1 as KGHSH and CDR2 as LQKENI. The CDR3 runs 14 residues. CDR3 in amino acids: CASSPGLEAPSKDF. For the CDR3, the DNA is TGTGCCAGCTCACCGGGACTAGAGGCCCCAAGCAAGGACTTC. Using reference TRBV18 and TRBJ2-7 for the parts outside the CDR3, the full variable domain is NAGVMQNPRHLVRRRGQEARLRCSPMKGHSHVYWYRQLPEEGLKFMVYLQKENIIDESGMPKERFSAEFPKEGPSILRIQQVVRGDSAAYFCASSPGLEAPSKDFGPGTRLTVT.

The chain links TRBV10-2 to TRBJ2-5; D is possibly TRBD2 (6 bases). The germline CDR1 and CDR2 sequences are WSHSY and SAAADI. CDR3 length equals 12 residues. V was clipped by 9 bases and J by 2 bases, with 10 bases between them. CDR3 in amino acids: CASGTPQETQYF. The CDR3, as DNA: TGCGCCAGTGGGACTCCACAAGAGACCCAGTACTTC.

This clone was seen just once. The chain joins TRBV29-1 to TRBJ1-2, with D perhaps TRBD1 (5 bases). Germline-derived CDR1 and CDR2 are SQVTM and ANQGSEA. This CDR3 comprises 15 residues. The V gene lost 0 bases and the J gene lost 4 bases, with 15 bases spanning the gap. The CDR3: CSVEDHGREGYGYTF. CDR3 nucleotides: TGCAGCGTTGAAGATCACGGCAGGGAAGGCTATGGCTACACCTTC.

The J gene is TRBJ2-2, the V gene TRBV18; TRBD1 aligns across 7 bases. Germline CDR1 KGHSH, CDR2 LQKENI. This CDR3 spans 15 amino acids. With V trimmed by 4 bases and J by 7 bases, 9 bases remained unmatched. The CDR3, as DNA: TGTGCCAGCTCACGACTACAGGGGCGAGGCGGGGAGCTGTTTTTT. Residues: CASSRLQGRGGELFF.

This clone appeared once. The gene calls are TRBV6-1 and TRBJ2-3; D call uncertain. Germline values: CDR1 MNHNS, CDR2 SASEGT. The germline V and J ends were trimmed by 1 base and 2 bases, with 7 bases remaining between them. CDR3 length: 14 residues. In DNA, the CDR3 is TGTGCCAGCAGTGAAGGTTGGGCCACAGATACGCAGTATTTT. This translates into CASSEGWATDTQYF.

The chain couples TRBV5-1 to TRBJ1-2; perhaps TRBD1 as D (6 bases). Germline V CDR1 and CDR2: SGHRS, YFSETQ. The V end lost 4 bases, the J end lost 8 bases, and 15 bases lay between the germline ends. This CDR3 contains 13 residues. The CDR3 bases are TGCGCCAGCAGCCCTAAACAGGGACGGGGCTACACCTTC. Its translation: CASSPKQGRGYTF.

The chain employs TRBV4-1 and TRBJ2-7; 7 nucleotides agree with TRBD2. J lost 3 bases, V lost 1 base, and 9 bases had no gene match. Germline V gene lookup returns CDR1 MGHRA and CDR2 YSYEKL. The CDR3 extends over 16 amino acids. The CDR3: CASSQGTLGGFYEQYF. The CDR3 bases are TGCGCCAGCAGCCAAGGGACCCTGGGAGGGTTCTACGAGCAGTACTTC.